Shown below are 26 T cell receptor beta chains from a single sample sequenced in a study of molecular identifiers for immune sequencing clone quantification. TCRdb re-derived calls from the PCR reads in MiXCR, one entry per CDR3 protein. The table shows about 500,000 distinct CDR3 sequences, with around 23% occurring only once. Sequences were obtained from naive CD8+ T cells from blood, with Jurkat cell RNA spiked in. Specified subset: FACS-sorted CD8+CD4-CCR7+CD45RA+ naive T cells. The receptors here all came from a human donor in good health. Some libraries in this study had Jurkat cell RNA spiked in.

About this clonotype itself: This sequence may be a read error, since a much larger clone differs from it by one base. This chain connects TRBV25-1 to TRBJ1-1, with D perhaps TRBD1 (6 bases). The CDR3 loop spans 14 amino acids. Germline V gene data show CDR1 as MGHDK and CDR2 as SYGVNS. The CDR3 reads CASSEGGLGTEVFF. The CDR3 DNA follows: TGTGCCAGCAGTGAAGGGGGGCTTGGCACTGAAGTTTTCTTT.

As concerns this clonotype: A much more abundant neighbour one base away suggests this may be a read error. The rearrangement joins TRBV30 to TRBJ1-5, with a weak D call TRBD1 (5 bases). The CDR3 is 14 residues long. Germline V CDR1 and CDR2: GTSNPN, SVGIG (reference sequence). Here the CDR3 reads CAWSHRDLNQPLHF. In DNA form, the CDR3 reads TGTGCCTGGAGCCACCGGGACCTCAACCAGCCCCTGCATTTT.

The chain couples TRBV20-1 to TRBJ2-7; the D gene could be TRBD1 or TRBD2 (5 bases each). This CDR3 comprises 14 residues. Trimming left V 3 bases short and J 6 bases short, with 18 bases between. CDR1 DFQATT and CDR2 SNEGSKA come from the germline V gene (reference sequence). DNA for the CDR3: TGCAGTGCTAGGAATTCGGGGCCTGGATCCGAGCAGTACTTC. Its translation: CSARNSGPGSEQYF.

To note about this clonotype: The junction shows a germline mismatch at one end, possibly a read error. The chain links TRBV5-1 to TRBJ1-3; D remains ambiguous. The CDR3 is 14 amino acids. Germline V gene data show CDR1 as SGHRS and CDR2 as YFSETQ. In DNA, the CDR3 is TGCGCCAGCAGCTTGGGAGGTAGTGGAAACACCGTATATTTT. It encodes CASSLGGSGNTVYF.

CDR3 nucleotides: TGTGCCTGGAGTGTAGGGCTAGCGGGGAGCACAGATACGCAGTATTTT. Translating it yields CAWSVGLAGSTDTQYF. The chain combines TRBV30 with TRBJ2-3; 9 bases are a match to TRBD2. The V gene end was trimmed by 0 bases and the J gene end by 0 bases; junction bases not matched to a gene: 4. This CDR3 spans 16 amino acids. Germline lookup yields CDR1 GTSNPN and CDR2 SVGIG (reference sequence).

This clonotype was picked up many times. The chain carries TRBV19 and TRBJ2-3, with 7 bases fitting TRBD1. CDR3 size: 15 residues. Trimming took 7 bases from V and 5 from J; bases not matched to a gene: 12. CDR1 and CDR2 from the germline V gene are LNHDA and SQIVND (reference sequence). The CDR3 DNA reads as TGTGCCAGTACCCCCGGACAGGCCTTAGGAGATACGCAGTATTTT. Its translation is CASTPGQALGDTQYF.

On this clonotype itself: Being one base from a much bigger clone, this may be a read error. This chain links TRBV4-3 with TRBJ2-7; D is tentatively TRBD1 or TRBD2 (7 bases each). There are 15 residues in the CDR3. Germline V gene sequence: CDR1 LGHNA, CDR2 YSLEER. The ends were cut back, 4 bases at V and 1 base at J, with 14 bases in the middle. The CDR3 sequence: CASSPRGGQSYEQYF. The CDR3 DNA reads as TGCGCCAGCAGCCCCAGGGGGGGGCAATCCTACGAGCAGTACTTC.

This clonotype was observed many times. The chain couples TRBV19 to TRBJ2-3; D is uncertain. CDR3 size: 12 residues. Trimming removed 6 bases at V and 2 bases at J, with 6 bases between. Per the germline V gene, CDR1 is LNHDA and CDR2 is SQIVND (reference sequence). The CDR3 here is CASRAFTDTQYF. The CDR3 nucleotides are TGTGCCAGTAGGGCCTTCACAGATACGCAGTATTTT.

The genes are TRBV4-3 and TRBJ2-7, with D hard to call. V was cut by 0 bases and J by 4 bases, with 10 bases left in between. CDR1 LGHNA and CDR2 YSLEER come from the germline V gene. CDR3 length: 14 residues. The CDR3 nucleotides read TGCGCCAGCAGCCAAGAGTGGCAGGTATACGAGCAGTACTTC. Protein sequence: CASSQEWQVYEQYF.

This clonotype was recorded a few times. One junction end disagrees with the germline gene, perhaps due to a read error. The chain uses TRBV4-1 and TRBJ2-7, with D perhaps matching TRBD1 (6 bases). Germline V gene lookup returns CDR1 MGHRA and CDR2 YSYEKL. This CDR3 comprises 15 residues. CDR3 bases: TGCGCCAGCAGCCAAGCCCAAGACAGGCCCTACGAGCAGTGCTTC. Its protein product is CASSQAQDRPYEQCF.

This clonotype was seen a few times. This chain connects TRBV19 to TRBJ2-4; 8 bases are shared with TRBD1. V trimming: 7 bases; J trimming: 5 bases; junction bases outside the gene matches: 13. Germline V gene sequence: CDR1 LNHDA, CDR2 SQIVND (reference sequence). The CDR3 contains 16 residues. The DNA of the CDR3 is TGTGCCAGTAACCATCAGGGGGCCTCAATGCAAAACATTCAGTACTTC. Translation: CASNHQGASMQNIQYF.

The rearrangement uses TRBV29-1 and TRBJ1-2; possibly TRBD1 for D (5 bases). The CDR3 is 12 residues long. Germline loops: CDR1 SQVTM, CDR2 ANQGSEA. Trimming shortened V by 4 bases and J by 4 bases, and 10 bases separated the two germline ends. The DNA of the CDR3 is TGCAGCGTTGGGGGGGGAGCCTATGGCTACACCTTC. It is translated as CSVGGGAYGYTF.

This chain joins TRBV27 and TRBJ2-7, with 8 bases matching TRBD2. The germline V gene encodes CDR1 MNHEY and CDR2 SMNVEV (reference sequence). Trimming removed 3 bases from V and 3 bases from J; junction bases left unmatched: 10. This CDR3 region has 16 residues. The CDR3 region has the DNA TGTGCCAGCAGTTTGGCTTGGAGCGGGGGATTCTACGAGCAGTACTTC. Its translation: CASSLAWSGGFYEQYF.

The J gene is TRBJ1-2, the V gene TRBV12-3 or TRBV12-4; D is possibly TRBD1 (6 bases). The CDR3 totals 14 residues. Trimming stripped 5 bases from V and 3 bases from J, with 13 bases between. CDR3 nucleotide sequence: TGTGCCAGCAGTGGAGAGACAGGAGACTATGGCTACACCTTC. Translating it yields CASSGETGDYGYTF.

This clonotype was counted between two and nine times. V and J are TRBV30 and TRBJ2-5, with 12 nucleotides matching TRBD1. Trimming at V came to 0 bases and at J to 9 bases, leaving 5 bases not matched to a gene. Looked up from germline, CDR1 is GTSNPN and CDR2 is SVGIG (reference sequence). This CDR3 comprises 14 residues. The CDR3 spells CAWSVGTGGMAQYF. The CDR3 nucleotides read TGTGCCTGGAGTGTGGGGACAGGGGGCATGGCCCAGTACTTC. Complete variable domain (other parts from reference TRBV30 and TRBJ2-5): SQTIHQWPATLVQPVGSPLSLECTVEGTSNPNLYWYRQAAGRGLQLLFYSVGIGQISSEVPQNLSASRPQDRQFILSSKKLLLSDSGFYLCAWSVGTGGMAQYFGPGTRLLVL.

The chain couples TRBV20-1 to TRBJ2-1, with D perhaps matching TRBD2 (6 bases). The germline gives CDR1 DFQATT, CDR2 SNEGSKA (reference sequence). The CDR3 has 14 residues. The V and J ends lost 5 bases and 4 bases respectively, with 15 bases between them. The CDR3 sequence is CSARARRGYNEQFF. DNA of the CDR3: TGCAGTGCTCGGGCGCGGCGGGGTTACAATGAGCAGTTCTTC.

There are many counts of this clonotype. V and J are TRBV7-2 and TRBJ2-3, with 7 bases identical to TRBD2. Trimming took 1 base from V and 6 from J; bases not matched to a gene: 7. The CDR3 loop spans 15 amino acids. The germline V gene has CDR1 SGHTA and CDR2 FQGNSA. For the CDR3, the DNA is TGTGCCAGCAGCTTAGTTCCGCGGGGGACCGATACGCAGTATTTT. It codes for CASSLVPRGTDTQYF.

The CDR3 protein is CASTHLGGAEAFF. DNA for the CDR3: TGTGCCAGCACCCATCTGGGAGGCGCTGAAGCTTTCTTT. The rearrangement uses TRBV25-1 and TRBJ1-1; no reliable D call. This CDR3 has 13 amino acids. Trimming left V 7 bases short and J 6 bases short, with 15 bases between. Germline lookup yields CDR1 MGHDK and CDR2 SYGVNS.

This clonotype has a count of ten or more. The chain couples TRBV27 to TRBJ1-5; D is ambiguous. V shed 5 bases and J shed 3 bases, with 11 bases lying between them. The length of the CDR3 is 14 residues. The V gene's germline CDR1 is MNHEY and CDR2 SMNVEV (reference sequence). CDR3 residues: CASSAVISNQPQHF. In DNA form, the CDR3 reads TGTGCCAGCAGTGCGGTTATTTCCAATCAGCCCCAGCATTTT.

As to this clonotype: A read error may explain this, as a much larger clone is one base away. The V gene is TRBV5-3, the J gene TRBJ2-3; TRBD2 might be the D (5 bases). TRBV5-3 is an open reading frame, and its role is uncertain. The CDR3 loop spans 16 amino acids. V was shortened by 8 bases and J by 0 bases, with 19 bases between the two germline ends. The CDR3 region is CASNSAAAGSTDTQYF. As DNA, the CDR3 is TGTGCCAGCAACTCTGCTGCGGCGGGTAGCACAGATACGCAGTATTTT.

Notes on this clonotype: This clone may be a read error of a much larger clone one base away. V is TRBV7-9 and J is TRBJ1-1; D gene unclear. Trimming took 5 bases from V and 6 from J, leaving 7 bases between them. The CDR3 length is 11 residues. CDR1 SEHNR and CDR2 FQNEAQ come from the germline V gene (reference sequence). The CDR3 loop is CASSVRPEAFF. The CDR3 nucleotides read TGTGCCAGCAGCGTACGGCCTGAAGCTTTCTTT.

This chain links TRBV10-2 with TRBJ2-3, with no clear D. V lost 0 bases to trimming and J lost 3 bases, with 16 bases between them. The CDR3 sequence is 17 residues long. Germline CDR1 reads WSHSY; CDR2 reads SAAADI. CDR3 in DNA: TGCGCCAGCAGTGAGTCGTTTGGCTACCTCAGAACAGATACGCAGTATTTT. Translating it yields CASSESFGYLRTDTQYF.

The chain joins TRBV27 to TRBJ1-2; no firm D call. This CDR3 is 13 amino acids long. V was shortened by 4 bases and J by 8 bases, with 14 bases between the two germline ends. Germline CDR1 is MNHEY and CDR2 is SMNVEV (reference sequence). The CDR3 sequence: CASSSPDREGYTF. CDR3 DNA: TGTGCCAGCAGTTCCCCGGACCGGGAAGGCTACACCTTC.

This rearrangement joins TRBV12-3 or TRBV12-4 to TRBJ2-3; 8 bases fit TRBD2. This CDR3 spans 18 amino acids. After removal of 4 bases from V and 0 bases from J, the junction contained 12 bases not matched to a gene. CDR3 DNA: TGTGCCAGCAGTTCCCCCGATCCCCCTAGCGGGAGCACAGATACGCAGTATTTT. Its translation is CASSSPDPPSGSTDTQYF.

The sample holds many counts of this clonotype. The chain uses TRBV29-1 and TRBJ2-1; 10 positions agree with TRBD2. The CDR3 contains 15 residues. V gave up 1 base and J gave up 1 base; unmatched junction bases: 1. Germline V gives CDR1 SQVTM, CDR2 ANQGSEA. The CDR3 DNA follows: TGCAGCGTTGAAGGGACTAGCGGTTCCTACAATGAGCAGTTCTTC. Translation gives CSVEGTSGSYNEQFF.

This chain links TRBV7-9 with TRBJ2-5, with D perhaps matching TRBD1 (5 bases). Germline V gene data show CDR1 as SEHNR and CDR2 as FQNEAQ (reference sequence). V was clipped by 1 base and J by 4 bases, with 13 bases between them. The CDR3 runs 15 residues. The CDR3, as DNA: TGTGCCAGCAGCTTAGGCGGCAGGGTGGCAGAGACCCAGTACTTC. Protein product: CASSLGGRVAETQYF.